Below are 15 T cell receptor beta chains sequenced from a single sample in a study of blood T cell repertoires in COVID-19. Profiling relied on immunoSEQ multiplex PCR, and the TCRdb table lists in-frame clones only, not all of them. The sample holds 200,000 to 250,000 clones; 80% to 95% are singletons and the top ten take around 0.84%. The sample taken for sequencing was peripheral blood. The receptors originated from a man aged 55 to 69 with COVID-19, enrolled during active disease.

The chain links TRBV7-2 to TRBJ2-3; 7 nucleotides match TRBD2. V dropped 0 bases and J dropped 3; count of bases not matched to a gene: 3. The CDR3 extends over 15 amino acids. CDR1 and CDR2 (germline): SGHTA, FQGNSA. The CDR3 region is CASSLAGGRTDTQYF. CDR3 sequence (DNA): TGTGCCAGCAGCTTAGCGGGAGGGAGGACAGATACGCAGTATTTT.

This clone appeared once. The chain couples TRBV5-1 to TRBJ1-1, with D hard to call. V gave up 4 bases and J gave up 1 base, with 5 bases separating them. The germline V gene has CDR1 SGHRS and CDR2 YFSETQ. The CDR3 sequence is 12 residues long. The CDR3 is CASSEENTEAFF. The CDR3 DNA reads as TGCGCCAGCAGCGAGGAGAACACTGAAGCTTTCTTT. The complete variable domain, with remaining parts taken from reference TRBV5-1 and TRBJ1-1, reads KAGVTQTPRYLIKTRGQQVTLSCSPISGHRSVSWYQQTPGQGLQFLFEYFSETQRNKGNFPGRFSGRQFSNSRSEMNVSTLELGDSALYLCASSEENTEAFFGQGTRLTVV.

The V and J genes are TRBV5-5 and TRBJ1-4, with 12 nucleotides matching TRBD1. V lost 4 bases and J lost 7; bases outside the gene matches: 5. The CDR3 sequence is 15 residues long. Germline V gene sequence: CDR1 SGHKS, CDR2 YYEKEE (reference sequence). CDR3 amino acids: CASSAGTGGLEKLFF. As DNA, the CDR3 is TGTGCCAGCAGCGCCGGGACAGGGGGCCTTGAAAAACTGTTTTTT.

J is TRBJ1-5 and V is TRBV18; 9 nucleotides match TRBD1. This CDR3 is built from 15 residues. Germline V gene sequence: CDR1 KGHSH, CDR2 LQKENI. V lost 1 base and J lost 5; bases outside the gene matches: 3. The CDR3 is CASSPRTGADQPQHF. The CDR3 region has the DNA TGTGCCAGCTCACCACGGACAGGGGCTGATCAGCCCCAGCATTTT. The full variable domain, its missing parts supplied by reference TRBV18 and TRBJ1-5, is NAGVMQNPRHLVRRRGQEARLRCSPMKGHSHVYWYRQLPEEGLKFMVYLQKENIIDESGMPKERFSAEFPKEGPSILRIQQVVRGDSAAYFCASSPRTGADQPQHFGDGTRLSIL.

V gene TRBV28 combines with J gene TRBJ1-5; TRBD1 aligns across 8 bases. The V gene's germline CDR1 is MDHEN and CDR2 SYDVKM. This CDR3 has 15 residues. V lost 6 bases and J lost 3; bases outside the gene matches: 7. CDR3 coding DNA: TGTGCCAGCAGACTTACAGGGGGGTTCAATCAGCCCCAGCATTTT. It encodes CASRLTGGFNQPQHF.

This chain joins TRBV24-1 and TRBJ2-5, with 8 positions matching TRBD2. J lost 5 bases, V lost 4 bases, and 8 bases had no gene match. This CDR3 spans 15 amino acids. CDR1 and CDR2 from the germline V gene are KGHDR and SFDVKD. The DNA of the CDR3 is TGTGCCACCAGTGAAACGGACGGGGGGGCTGAGACCCAGTACTTC. The encoded protein is CATSETDGGAETQYF.

This chain uses TRBV30 with TRBJ2-7, with 8 bases that match TRBD2. CDR1 and CDR2 (germline): GTSNPN, SVGIG (reference sequence). After removal of 1 base from V and 5 bases from J, the junction contained 10 bases not matched to a gene. This CDR3 comprises 15 residues. In DNA form, the CDR3 reads TGTGCCTGGAGTGCCTTACGGCAGCGGGGGAACGAGCAGTACTTC. Amino acid sequence: CAWSALRQRGNEQYF.

This chain joins TRBV2 and TRBJ1-5; D not certain. Trimming shortened V by 6 bases and J by 4 bases, and 13 bases separated the two germline ends. Germline CDR1 SNHLY, CDR2 FYNNEI. The length of the CDR3 is 14 residues. As DNA, the CDR3 is TGTGCCAGCAGCGGGTCGGCACGAAATCAGCCCCAGCATTTT. This translates into CASSGSARNQPQHF.

The CDR3 DNA is TGTGCCAGCAGCTGGAGGACTAGCGGGGGGCTCATGACTACCTACGAGCAGTACTTC. Its translation: CASSWRTSGGLMTTYEQYF. J is TRBJ2-7 and V is TRBV5-5; 14 bases are a match to TRBD2. This CDR3 has 19 amino acids. J lost 2 bases, V lost 3 bases, and 13 bases had no gene match. Germline CDR1 and CDR2: SGHKS and YYEKEE (reference sequence).

The V gene is TRBV5-1, the J gene TRBJ2-1, with 13 bases lining up with TRBD2. Trimming cost V 4 bases and J 10 bases; bases outside gene matches: 8. This CDR3 is 15 amino acids long. The germline CDR1 and CDR2 sequences are SGHRS and YFSETQ. The CDR3 DNA is TGCGCCAGCAGCCCAGGGACTAGCGGGACCGCGGAGCAGTTCTTC. It encodes CASSPGTSGTAEQFF.

The chain recombines TRBV5-4 with TRBJ2-2; 13 bases match TRBD2. CDR1 is SGHNT and CDR2 is YYREEE in the germline V gene (reference sequence). CDR3 length: 16 residues. Trimming cost V 2 bases and J 6 bases; bases outside gene matches: 4. The CDR3 bases are TGTGCCAGCAGCTTCGGACTAGCGGGAGCAGCCGGGGAGCTGTTTTTT. It is translated as CASSFGLAGAAGELFF.

The V call is TRBV29-1, the J call TRBJ2-1, with 9 nucleotides matching TRBD1. This CDR3 contains 15 residues. Germline-derived CDR1 and CDR2 are SQVTM and ANQGSEA. Losses at the gene ends were 8 bases for V and 0 bases for J; bases not matched to a gene: 8. CDR3 amino acids: CSFRTGVSSYNEQFF. The CDR3 DNA reads TGCAGCTTCAGGACAGGGGTAAGCTCCTACAATGAGCAGTTCTTC.

V usage is TRBV5-5 and J usage is TRBJ1-5, with a weak D call TRBD1 (6 bases). Between the trimmed V and J ends, which lost 4 bases and 2 bases, there was a span of 13 bases. CDR3 length: 15 amino acids. Per the germline V gene, CDR1 is SGHKS and CDR2 is YYEKEE (reference sequence). The CDR3: CASSPGQSGNQPQHF. DNA for the CDR3: TGTGCCAGCAGCCCCGGACAGTCTGGCAATCAGCCCCAGCATTTT.

This chain connects TRBV5-4 to TRBJ1-5, with TRBD1 identical over 7 bases. Germline CDR1 SGHNT, CDR2 YYREEE (reference sequence). The CDR3 runs to 14 residues. The V segment lost 0 bases and the J segment 4 bases; nucleotides outside the gene matches: 1. The CDR3 DNA sequence: TGTGCCAGCAGCTTGGCGGGACAGAATCAGCCCCAGCATTTT. Its translation is CASSLAGQNQPQHF.

The chain has TRBV5-4 and TRBJ2-7; possibly TRBD1 for D (5 bases). The CDR3 runs 15 residues. V was trimmed by 1 base and J by 5 bases, leaving 16 bases between them. Germline-derived CDR1 and CDR2 are SGHNT and YYREEE (reference sequence). The CDR3 loop is CASSLSAGPLDEQYF. CDR3 bases: TGTGCCAGCAGCTTGTCGGCAGGGCCCCTAGACGAGCAGTACTTC.